This passage covers 9 T cell receptor beta chains from one sample sequenced in a study of identical twins. MiXCR was run by TCRdb on the 5' RACE reads, yielding one entry per CDR3 protein. The table records some 460,000 distinct CDR3 sequences, about 14% of them present only once. The sample was also reused in another study, on yellow fever vaccine responses in identical twins.

The specimen sequenced was CD4+ T cells sorted from blood. All receptors derive from a woman between 18 and 29 years old in good health.

The chain is built from TRBV5-1 and TRBJ2-2; 11 bases align to TRBD1. The CDR3 has 15 amino acids. V was pared by 4 bases and J by 4 bases, with 3 bases of the junction left unmatched. Germline V CDR1 and CDR2: SGHRS, YFSETQ. CDR3 nucleotides: TGCGCCAGCAGCGTGGACAGGGGGCGCACCGGGGAGCTGTTTTTT. Translation gives CASSVDRGRTGELFF.

This clonotype occurred a few times. The chain combines TRBV28 with TRBJ2-2, with 16 bases identical to TRBD2. The CDR3 extends over 20 amino acids. The trim removed 4 bases at V and 3 bases at J, leaving 11 bases unmatched. Germline V gene lookup returns CDR1 MDHEN and CDR2 SYDVKM. The CDR3 sequence is CASSSFGTSGGEIDTGELFF. The CDR3 nucleotides read TGTGCCAGCAGTTCGTTTGGGACTAGCGGGGGGGAGATAGACACCGGGGAGCTGTTTTTT.

On this clonotype: This sequence may be a read error, since a much larger clone differs from it by one base. The chain employs TRBV24-1 and TRBJ2-5; the D is unclear. Germline V lookup: CDR1 KGHDR, CDR2 SFDVKD. V lost 1 base and J 4 bases, leaving 3 bases between the germline ends. This CDR3 is built from 12 residues. CDR3 in amino acids: CATSDFAETQYF. In DNA, the CDR3 is TGTGCCACCAGTGATTTCGCAGAGACCCAGTACTTC.

Only a few counts were recorded for this clonotype. The rearrangement uses TRBV6-1 and TRBJ2-2, with D possibly matching TRBD2 (6 bases). Germline V gene sequence: CDR1 MNHNS, CDR2 SASEGT. CDR3 length: 19 residues. V lost 5 bases, J lost 5 bases, and 27 bases lay in between. The DNA for the CDR3 is TGTGCCAGCAGTAGCTTGACTAGAGGGAGATTTGCCGGGACCGGGGAGCTGTTTTTT. Translated: CASSSLTRGRFAGTGELFF.

This chain connects TRBV10-3 to TRBJ2-5; 10 bases map to TRBD1. J lost 3 bases, V lost 6 bases, and 7 bases had no gene match. CDR3 length equals 15 residues. Germline CDR1 and CDR2: ENHRY and SYGVKD. CDR3 amino acids: CAISPPGQGKETQYF. The DNA for the CDR3 is TGTGCCATCAGCCCCCCGGGACAGGGGAAAGAGACCCAGTACTTC.

This clonotype was seen more than once but under ten times. The chain uses TRBV5-1 and TRBJ2-3; D perhaps matches TRBD2 (5 bases). This CDR3 comprises 15 residues. Germline assignment: CDR1 SGHRS and CDR2 YFSETQ. Deletions cut 0 bases from V and 0 bases from J, with 8 bases between. The CDR3 DNA sequence: TGCGCCAGCAGCTTGGAACTAGGGAGCACAGATACGCAGTATTTT. Translated, it gives CASSLELGSTDTQYF.

This clonotype was recorded a few times. CDR3: CASSPTGISYEQYF. CDR3 nucleotide sequence: TGTGCCAGCAGTCCGACAGGGATCTCCTACGAGCAGTACTTC. The chain carries TRBV28 and TRBJ2-7, with 7 bases identical to TRBD1. Germline CDR1 is MDHEN and CDR2 is SYDVKM. This CDR3 has 14 amino acids. The ends lost 5 bases at V and 0 bases at J; junction bases unmatched: 4.

The V and J genes are TRBV7-2 and TRBJ2-1; TRBD2 might be the D (7 bases). The germline CDR1 and CDR2 sequences are SGHTA and FQGNSA. CDR3 length: 15 amino acids. V was shortened by 4 bases and J by 1 base, with 11 bases between the two germline ends. The DNA for the CDR3 is TGTGCCAGCAGCTCCCGGGGGGCTTCCTACAATGAGCAGTTCTTC. It encodes CASSSRGASYNEQFF. The full variable domain, in which reference TRBV7-2 and TRBJ2-1 provide the parts outside the CDR3, is GAGVSQSPSNKVTEKGKDVELRCDPISGHTALYWYRQSLGQGLEFLIYFQGNSAPDKSGLPSDRFSAERTGGSVSTLTIQRTQQEDSAVYLCASSSRGASYNEQFFGPGTRLTVL.

A few counts support this clonotype. The chain links TRBV7-2 to TRBJ2-7; possible D gene TRBD1, 6 bases. The CDR3 consists of 15 residues. Germline V gene sequence: CDR1 SGHTA, CDR2 FQGNSA. The germline V and J ends were trimmed by 4 bases and 3 bases, with 16 bases remaining between them. The CDR3 coding sequence is TGTGCCAGCAGCTCAAAACGGACAGAGAGCTACGAGCAGTACTTC. Its translation is CASSSKRTESYEQYF.